This T cell receptor beta chain was observed in a study of blood T cell repertoires in COVID-19. In its sample, this clone was seen once. TCRdb keeps only in-frame clones here, not all; method: immunoSEQ multiplex PCR. The table has around 39,000 clones, roughly 90% seen once. CDR1 and CDR2 from the germline V gene are LNHDA and SQIVND (reference sequence). The V gene lost 8 bases and the J gene lost 7 bases, with 20 bases spanning the gap. The CDR3 sequence is 14 residues long. The TCR was taken from a man between 65 and 80 years old with acute or convalescent COVID-19. Source material: peripheral blood. The chain joins TRBV19 to TRBJ1-2; possibly TRBD1 for D (5 bases). The CDR3 DNA sequence: TGTGCCAGTTGGAGACTCGGGGGGACCCGTGGCTACACCTTC. This codes for CASWRLGGTRGYTF.